These T cell receptor beta chains were read from a single sample in a study of shared clonotypes between healthy human individuals. Repertoires were generated with immunoSEQ multiplex PCR, while TCRdb's copy carries only in-frame clones and drops some. Among 600,000 to 750,000 clones listed, about nine tenths were seen once. Sample: memory CD8+ T cells from PBMCs. Receptors were obtained from a man in his late teens or twenties in good health. Some clones in this sample may be carry-over from other donors' samples. Each CDR3 is given with its conserved first and last residue. The D gene is left open where the match is weak. Rows may omit the clone size; those that give it use once, few, many or a size class.

V gene	D gene	clone size	J gene	CDR3 protein	CDR3 DNA
TRBV28	-	-	TRBJ2-7	CASSSPDRGYEQYF	TGTGCCAGCAGTTCCCCAGATAGGGGCTACGAGCAGTACTTC
TRBV28	-	-	TRBJ2-1	CASSYPPHEQFF	TGTGCCAGCAGTTACCCGCCGCATGAGCAGTTCTTC
TRBV19	TRBD1	-	TRBJ1-2	CASSAPGQGYGYTF	TGTGCCAGTAGCGCTCCCGGACAGGGGTATGGCTACACCTTC
TRBV28	-	-	TRBJ2-5	CASWVQGQETQYF	TGTGCCAGCTGGGTTCAGGGTCAAGAGACCCAGTACTTC
TRBV9	TRBD2	-	TRBJ2-5	CASSVGGRGETQYF	TGTGCCAGCAGCGTAGGCGGGAGAGGAGAGACCCAGTACTTC
TRBV27	-	-	TRBJ2-7	CASSSAGPYEQYF	TGTGCCAGCAGTTCCGCGGGTCCCTACGAGCAGTACTTC
TRBV5-1	-	-	TRBJ1-1	CASSLMGPNTEAFF	TGCGCCAGCAGCCTTATGGGACCGAACACTGAAGCTTTCTTT
TRBV5-4	-	-	TRBJ1-5	CASSLWGGQPQHF	TGTGCCAGCAGCTTGTGGGGTGGTCAGCCCCAGCATTTT
TRBV5-6	-	-	TRBJ2-7	CASSLGLGEQYF	TGTGCCAGCAGCTTGGGCTTGGGAGAGCAGTACTTC
TRBV6-6	TRBD1	-	TRBJ1-2	CASSWDRDNYGYTF	TGTGCCAGCAGTTGGGACAGGGATAACTATGGCTACACCTTC
TRBV29-1	TRBD2	-	TRBJ2-1	CSGLARGIEQFF	TGCAGCGGACTAGCGAGGGGGATTGAGCAGTTCTTC
TRBV30	-	-	TRBJ1-6	CAWSARVNSPLHF	TGTGCCTGGAGTGCCCGGGTAAATTCACCCCTCCACTTT
TRBV2	-	-	TRBJ1-2	CASTERILNYGYTF	TGTGCCAGCACCGAACGGATTTTAAACTATGGCTACACCTTC
TRBV7-9	-	few	TRBJ2-7	CASSWSSYEQYF	TGTGCCAGCAGCTGGAGCTCCTACGAGCAGTACTTC
TRBV29-1	-	-	TRBJ2-1	CSATKGNEQFF	TGCAGCGCCACGAAGGGGAATGAGCAGTTCTTC
TRBV28	-	-	TRBJ1-2	CASSLYGGLGYTF	TGTGCCAGCAGTTTATACGGAGGTTTGGGCTACACCTTC
TRBV28	-	-	TRBJ2-1	CASSLAAAAWANNEQFF	TGTGCCAGCAGTTTGGCGGCGGCCGCCTGGGCAAACAATGAGCAGTTCTTC
TRBV27	TRBD2	-	TRBJ2-7	CASSSFGGLAGEGGSYEQYF	TGTGCCAGCAGTTCCTTCGGGGGACTAGCGGGAGAGGGTGGCTCCTACGAGCAGTACTTC
TRBV7-8	-	-	TRBJ1-3	CASRGTSSGNTIYF	TGTGCCAGCAGGGGGACAAGCTCTGGAAACACCATATATTTT
TRBV27	TRBD1	-	TRBJ1-1	CASSLQGADTEAFF	TGTGCCAGCAGTTTACAGGGGGCTGACACTGAAGCTTTCTTT
TRBV28	TRBD1	-	TRBJ2-7	CASSATGGVYEQYF	TGTGCCAGCAGTGCGACAGGGGGCGTTTACGAGCAGTACTTC
TRBV28	TRBD1	-	TRBJ2-7	CASSLLGGEYEQYF	TGTGCCAGCAGTTTATTAGGGGGCGAATACGAGCAGTACTTC
TRBV15	TRBD2	-	TRBJ2-3	CATSTREGPDTQYF	TGTGCCACCAGCACTCGGGAGGGCCCCGATACGCAGTATTTT
TRBV4-3	TRBD2	-	TRBJ2-7	CASSQMASGAYDFSYEQYF	TGCGCCAGCAGCCAAATGGCTAGCGGGGCTTACGACTTTTCCTACGAGCAGTACTTC
TRBV7-9	-	-	TRBJ1-2	CASSHLVMTDGYTF	TGTGCCAGCAGCCATTTAGTCATGACGGACGGCTACACCTTC
TRBV5-6	TRBD1	once	TRBJ1-2	CASTQGDYGYTF	TGTGCCAGCACCCAGGGGGACTATGGCTACACCTTC
TRBV19	-	-	TRBJ1-2	CASSIGPANRGSYGYTF	TGTGCCAGTAGTATAGGGCCTGCGAATAGGGGTTCCTATGGCTACACCTTC
TRBV7-9	-	once	TRBJ2-2	CASSFPPDSPGELFF	TGTGCCAGCAGCTTCCCTCCGGACTCACCCGGGGAGCTGTTTTTT
TRBV15	TRBD1	-	TRBJ2-7	CATSIPGQGYEQYF	TGTGCCACCAGCATACCGGGACAGGGTTACGAGCAGTACTTC
TRBV30	-	-	TRBJ2-7	CAWDRDTFYEQYF	TGTGCCTGGGACCGGGACACCTTCTACGAGCAGTACTTC
TRBV19	-	-	TRBJ1-1	CASSIGGKTEAFF	TGTGCCAGTAGTATAGGAGGGAAGACTGAAGCTTTCTTT
TRBV7-2	TRBD1	-	TRBJ2-5	CASSIRDRAETQYF	TGTGCCAGCAGCATTAGGGACAGGGCGGAGACCCAGTACTTC
TRBV5-1	TRBD1	-	TRBJ1-4	CASSLQGAFDEKLFF	TGCGCCAGCAGCTTACAGGGGGCTTTCGATGAAAAACTGTTTTTT
TRBV30	-	-	TRBJ2-2	CAWSVSAGGELFF	TGTGCCTGGAGTGTGTCAGCTGGCGGGGAGCTGTTTTTT
TRBV10-3	-	-	TRBJ1-2	CAISEYTGREFNYGYTF	TGTGCCATCAGTGAATATACAGGGCGCGAGTTCAACTATGGCTACACCTTC